This T cell receptor (beta chain) stems from a study of post-analysis software for immune sequencing data. The sample holds a few counts of this clonotype. What it binds is unknown. The authors incorporated unique molecular identifiers into the TCR beta cDNA libraries. TCRdb redid the calling of the PCR reads with MiXCR, one entry per CDR3 protein. The repertoire holds around 500,000 distinct CDR3 sequences, with 30% to 40% as singletons. Findings of the study overall: TRBV segments more frequent in patients than in controls numbered roughly 5 and included TRBV5-6, TRBV5-1 and TRBV20-1.

The CDR3 length is 14 residues. Per germline, CDR1 MGHRA and CDR2 YSYEKL. With 2 bases clipped from V and 7 bases from J, the junction kept 5 bases outside the gene matches. The sequenced sample was blood. This rearrangement joins TRBV4-1 to TRBJ2-1; 7 bases align to TRBD1. The sequence derives from a girl aged 2 to 17 with multiple sclerosis. The CDR3 loop is CASSQQGDGNEQFF. In DNA form, the CDR3 reads TGCGCCAGCAGCCAACAGGGGGACGGGAATGAGCAGTTCTTC.